This TCR beta chain was observed in a study of human T cells and chemical hapten exposure. In TCRdb, the RACE reads were re-called with MiXCR into one record per CDR3 protein. The profile covers more than 150,000 distinct CDR3 sequences, with about 25% appearing a single time and under 2.5% taken by the ten largest. Specified time point: patch test 3, about 24 weeks after DPC sensitization. The treatment denotes: therapeutic diphenylcyclopropenone sensitization with weekly scalp DPC. The CDR3 totals 15 residues. The V gene lost 6 bases and the J gene lost 3 bases, with 14 bases spanning the gap. Specimen: whole blood, collected in connection with sensitization to the hapten diphenylcyclopropenone (DPC). V is TRBV12-3 or TRBV12-4 and J is TRBJ2-2; D gene unclear. The source of this sequence is a woman aged 40 to 50 with alopecia areata. Some clones in this sample may be carry-over from other donors' samples. The CDR3 sequence: CASSQSAHYTGELFF. CDR3 sequence (DNA): TGTGCCAGCAGCCAGAGCGCCCATTACACCGGGGAGCTGTTTTTT.